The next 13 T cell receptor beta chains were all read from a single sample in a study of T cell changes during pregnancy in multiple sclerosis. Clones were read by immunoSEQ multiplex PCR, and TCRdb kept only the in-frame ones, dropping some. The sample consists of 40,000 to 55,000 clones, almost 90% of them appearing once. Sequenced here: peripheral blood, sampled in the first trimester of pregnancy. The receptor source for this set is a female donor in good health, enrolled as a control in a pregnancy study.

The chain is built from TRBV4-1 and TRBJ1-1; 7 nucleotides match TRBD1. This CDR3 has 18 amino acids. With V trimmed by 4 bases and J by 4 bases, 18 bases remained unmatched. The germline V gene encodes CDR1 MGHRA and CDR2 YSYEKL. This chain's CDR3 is CASSPGRPRGIRGTEAFF. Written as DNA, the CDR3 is TGCGCCAGCAGCCCCGGGAGACCCAGGGGGATTCGAGGCACTGAAGCTTTCTTT.

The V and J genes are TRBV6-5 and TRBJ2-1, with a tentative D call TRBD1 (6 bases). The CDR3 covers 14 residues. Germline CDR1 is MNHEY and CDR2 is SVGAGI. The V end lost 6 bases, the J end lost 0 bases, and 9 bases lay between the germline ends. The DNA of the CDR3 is TGTGCCAGCAGCTTGGACAGCTCCTACAATGAGCAGTTCTTC. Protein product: CASSLDSSYNEQFF.

CDR3 nucleotides: TGTGCCAGCAGCTTAGGACTAGCGGGGGGAATGCAGTTCTTC. Encoded protein: CASSLGLAGGMQFF. The chain has TRBV7-2 and TRBJ2-1; 13 bases fit TRBD2. Germline CDR1 SGHTA, CDR2 FQGNSA. The CDR3 spans 14 residues. V lost 1 base, J lost 12 bases, and 3 bases stayed unmatched.

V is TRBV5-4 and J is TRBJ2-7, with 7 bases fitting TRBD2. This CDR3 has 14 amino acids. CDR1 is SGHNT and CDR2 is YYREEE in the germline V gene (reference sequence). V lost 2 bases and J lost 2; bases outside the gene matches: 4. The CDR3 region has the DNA TGTGCCAGCAGCTTTGGCGGGAGCCCCTACGAGCAGTACTTC. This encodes CASSFGGSPYEQYF.

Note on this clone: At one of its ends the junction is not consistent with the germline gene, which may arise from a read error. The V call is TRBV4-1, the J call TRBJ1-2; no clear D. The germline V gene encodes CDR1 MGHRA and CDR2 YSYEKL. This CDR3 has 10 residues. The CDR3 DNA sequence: TGCGCCAGCAGCCCGCCACACGAAGCCTTC. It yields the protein CASSPPHEAF.

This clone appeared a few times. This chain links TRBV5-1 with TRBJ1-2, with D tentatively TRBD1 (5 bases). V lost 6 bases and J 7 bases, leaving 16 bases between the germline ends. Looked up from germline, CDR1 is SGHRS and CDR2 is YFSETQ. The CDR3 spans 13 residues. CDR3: CASTGEGGVGYTF. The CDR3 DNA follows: TGCGCCAGCACTGGAGAAGGAGGGGTTGGCTACACCTTC.

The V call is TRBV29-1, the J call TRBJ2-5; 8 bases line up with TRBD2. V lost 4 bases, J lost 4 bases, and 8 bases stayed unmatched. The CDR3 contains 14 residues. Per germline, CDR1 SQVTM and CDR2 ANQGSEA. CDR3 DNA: TGCAGCGTTGTAGGAGCGGGAGCGGGAGAGACCCAGTACTTC. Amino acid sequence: CSVVGAGAGETQYF.

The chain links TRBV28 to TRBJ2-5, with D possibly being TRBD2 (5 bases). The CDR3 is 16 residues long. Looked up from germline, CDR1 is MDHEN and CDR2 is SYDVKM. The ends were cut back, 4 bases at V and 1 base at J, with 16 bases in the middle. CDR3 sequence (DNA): TGTGCCAGCAGTTCCCCAACAGAACTAGGCCAAGAGACCCAGTACTTC. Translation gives CASSSPTELGQETQYF.

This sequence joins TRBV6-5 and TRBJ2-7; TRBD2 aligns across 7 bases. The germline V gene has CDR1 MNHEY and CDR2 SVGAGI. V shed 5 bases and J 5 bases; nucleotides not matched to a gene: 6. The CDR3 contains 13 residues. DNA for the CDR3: TGTGCCAGCAGTAAGACCGGGACTAACGAGCAGTACTTC. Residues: CASSKTGTNEQYF.

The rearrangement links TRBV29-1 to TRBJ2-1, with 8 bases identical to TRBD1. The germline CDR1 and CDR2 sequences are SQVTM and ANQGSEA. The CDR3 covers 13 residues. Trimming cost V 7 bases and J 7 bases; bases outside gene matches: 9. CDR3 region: CSAGHDRGNEQFF. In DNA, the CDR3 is TGCAGCGCGGGGCACGACAGGGGTAATGAGCAGTTCTTC.

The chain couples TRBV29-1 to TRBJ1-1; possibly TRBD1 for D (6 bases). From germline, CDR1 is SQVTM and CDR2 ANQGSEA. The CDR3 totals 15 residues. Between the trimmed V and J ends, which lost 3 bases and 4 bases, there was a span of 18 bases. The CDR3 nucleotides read TGCAGCGTTGAGATCCCGGGGGGCCTGAGCACTGAAGCTTTCTTT. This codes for CSVEIPGGLSTEAFF.

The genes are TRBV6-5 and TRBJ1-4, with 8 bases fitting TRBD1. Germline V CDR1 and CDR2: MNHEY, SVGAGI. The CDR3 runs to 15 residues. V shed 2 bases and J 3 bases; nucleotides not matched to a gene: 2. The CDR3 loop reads CASSYQTGANEKLFF. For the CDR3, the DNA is TGTGCCAGCAGTTACCAGACAGGGGCTAATGAAAAACTGTTTTTT.

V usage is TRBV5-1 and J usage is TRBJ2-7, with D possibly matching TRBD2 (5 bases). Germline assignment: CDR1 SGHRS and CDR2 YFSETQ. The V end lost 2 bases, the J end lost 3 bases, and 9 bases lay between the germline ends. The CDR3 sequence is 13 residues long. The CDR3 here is CASSFAEGYEQYF. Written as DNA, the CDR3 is TGCGCCAGCAGCTTTGCCGAGGGCTACGAGCAGTACTTC.